These 8 T cell receptor beta chains share one sample of origin, sequenced in a study of blood T cell repertoires in COVID-19. The repertoire was sequenced with immunoSEQ multiplex PCR; TCRdb's copy has only in-frame clones and lacks some. The repertoire includes 100,000 or so clones, around 85% of them detected once, and 2% to 3% sits in the top ten. The sample comprised PBMCs or T cells enriched from blood (not recorded which). These receptors were taken from a woman aged 50 to 60 who had recovered from COVID-19.

V usage is TRBV5-1 and J usage is TRBJ2-1; D is perhaps TRBD2 (7 bases). With 4 bases removed from V and 2 bases from J, the gap between germline ends came to 25 bases. This CDR3 region has 19 residues. The germline gives CDR1 SGHRS, CDR2 YFSETQ. CDR3 sequence reads: CASSGVGAPLAVTYNEQFF. Written as DNA, the CDR3 is TGCGCCAGCAGCGGGGTGGGGGCCCCGCTAGCGGTAACCTACAATGAGCAGTTCTTC. The complete variable domain, with remaining parts taken from reference TRBV5-1 and TRBJ2-1, reads KAGVTQTPRYLIKTRGQQVTLSCSPISGHRSVSWYQQTPGQGLQFLFEYFSETQRNKGNFPGRFSGRQFSNSRSEMNVSTLELGDSALYLCASSGVGAPLAVTYNEQFFGPGTRLTVL.

The V gene is TRBV5-1, the J gene TRBJ2-1; 10 nucleotides match TRBD2. The CDR3 runs 17 residues. CDR1 and CDR2 from the germline V gene are SGHRS and YFSETQ. The junction had 4 bases not matched to a gene; V was cut back by 0 bases and J by 1 base. The CDR3 spells CASSLGASGRSYNEQFF. The CDR3 coding sequence is TGCGCCAGCAGCTTGGGGGCTAGCGGGAGATCCTACAATGAGCAGTTCTTC.

V and J are TRBV27 and TRBJ1-6; 11 positions match TRBD1. This CDR3 has 14 residues. V dropped 8 bases and J dropped 10; count of bases not matched to a gene: 7. Germline loops: CDR1 MNHEY, CDR2 SMNVEV (reference sequence). CDR3 sequence reads: CASFGQGAGSPLHF. As DNA, the CDR3 is TGTGCCAGCTTTGGACAGGGGGCAGGGTCACCCCTCCACTTT.

V and J are TRBV29-1 and TRBJ2-3; TRBD2 is a possible D gene (6 bases). Germline loops: CDR1 SQVTM, CDR2 ANQGSEA. V was shortened by 5 bases and J by 2 bases, with 14 bases between the two germline ends. The CDR3 sequence is 14 residues long. DNA of the CDR3: TGCAGCGTTAAGTACGGGGGAATCACAGATACGCAGTATTTT. As protein: CSVKYGGITDTQYF.

CDR3 loop: CATSRDSGRPSTDTQYF. As DNA, the CDR3 is TGTGCCACCAGCAGAGATAGCGGGAGGCCGAGCACAGATACGCAGTATTTT. V and J are TRBV15 and TRBJ2-3, with 10 bases fitting TRBD2. Per the germline V gene, CDR1 is LNHNV and CDR2 is YYDKDF (reference sequence). V gave up 0 bases and J gave up 0 bases; unmatched junction bases: 3. CDR3 size: 17 residues.

This clone was counted only a few times. This sequence joins TRBV6-4 and TRBJ1-5; D is uncertain. CDR3 length equals 14 residues. The ends were cut back, 6 bases at V and 2 bases at J, with 11 bases in the middle. Germline V CDR1 and CDR2: MRHNA, SNTAGT. CDR3: CASSLESGNQPQHF. The CDR3 bases are TGTGCCAGCAGCTTAGAGTCTGGCAATCAGCCCCAGCATTTT.

V usage is TRBV19 and J usage is TRBJ2-5, with D tentatively TRBD2 (5 bases). The CDR3 is 15 residues long. The V and J ends lost 7 bases and 0 bases respectively, with 15 bases between them. Germline V gene sequence: CDR1 LNHDA, CDR2 SQIVND (reference sequence). The CDR3: CASTGGQKYQETQYF. As DNA, the CDR3 is TGTGCCAGTACGGGCGGGCAGAAGTACCAAGAGACCCAGTACTTC.

The chain combines TRBV9 with TRBJ1-4; the D gene is possibly TRBD1 (6 bases). The V gene lost 0 bases and the J gene lost 8 bases, with 14 bases spanning the gap. Germline CDR1 is SGDLS and CDR2 is YYNGEE. This CDR3 comprises 15 residues. CDR3 DNA sequence: TGTGCCAGCAGCGTAGCTCCGGACAGATACGAAAAACTGTTTTTT. It encodes CASSVAPDRYEKLFF.